This T cell receptor (beta chain) was documented in a study of T cell responses to AZD1222 COVID-19 vaccine. Overall study findings and caveats: Spike-specific TCR breadth and depth went up after people got two AZD1222 doses.

Clones were sequenced by immunoSEQ multiplex PCR, and TCRdb holds only the in-frame ones, with some missing. The table includes some 190,000 clones, approximately 92% detected once. On this clone itself: No antigen is known for it.

Germline V gene data show CDR1 as MDHEN and CDR2 as SYDVKM. This CDR3 contains 14 residues. V lost 3 bases to trimming and J lost 1 base, with 9 bases between them. V is TRBV28 and J is TRBJ2-5, with D uncertain. The sequencing here drew on peripheral blood, taken on day 0 of AZD1222 vaccination. The sequence was obtained from an adult in good health. This CDR3 is CASSFGPTQETQYF. The CDR3 region has the DNA TGTGCCAGCAGTTTCGGTCCGACCCAAGAGACCCAGTACTTC. Together with reference TRBV28 and TRBJ2-5, the CDR3 gives the full variable domain: DVKVTQSSRYLVKRTGEKVFLECVQDMDHENMFWYRQDPGLGLRLIYFSYDVKMKEKGDIPEGYSVSREKKERFSLILESASTNQTSMYLCASSFGPTQETQYFGPGTRLLVL.